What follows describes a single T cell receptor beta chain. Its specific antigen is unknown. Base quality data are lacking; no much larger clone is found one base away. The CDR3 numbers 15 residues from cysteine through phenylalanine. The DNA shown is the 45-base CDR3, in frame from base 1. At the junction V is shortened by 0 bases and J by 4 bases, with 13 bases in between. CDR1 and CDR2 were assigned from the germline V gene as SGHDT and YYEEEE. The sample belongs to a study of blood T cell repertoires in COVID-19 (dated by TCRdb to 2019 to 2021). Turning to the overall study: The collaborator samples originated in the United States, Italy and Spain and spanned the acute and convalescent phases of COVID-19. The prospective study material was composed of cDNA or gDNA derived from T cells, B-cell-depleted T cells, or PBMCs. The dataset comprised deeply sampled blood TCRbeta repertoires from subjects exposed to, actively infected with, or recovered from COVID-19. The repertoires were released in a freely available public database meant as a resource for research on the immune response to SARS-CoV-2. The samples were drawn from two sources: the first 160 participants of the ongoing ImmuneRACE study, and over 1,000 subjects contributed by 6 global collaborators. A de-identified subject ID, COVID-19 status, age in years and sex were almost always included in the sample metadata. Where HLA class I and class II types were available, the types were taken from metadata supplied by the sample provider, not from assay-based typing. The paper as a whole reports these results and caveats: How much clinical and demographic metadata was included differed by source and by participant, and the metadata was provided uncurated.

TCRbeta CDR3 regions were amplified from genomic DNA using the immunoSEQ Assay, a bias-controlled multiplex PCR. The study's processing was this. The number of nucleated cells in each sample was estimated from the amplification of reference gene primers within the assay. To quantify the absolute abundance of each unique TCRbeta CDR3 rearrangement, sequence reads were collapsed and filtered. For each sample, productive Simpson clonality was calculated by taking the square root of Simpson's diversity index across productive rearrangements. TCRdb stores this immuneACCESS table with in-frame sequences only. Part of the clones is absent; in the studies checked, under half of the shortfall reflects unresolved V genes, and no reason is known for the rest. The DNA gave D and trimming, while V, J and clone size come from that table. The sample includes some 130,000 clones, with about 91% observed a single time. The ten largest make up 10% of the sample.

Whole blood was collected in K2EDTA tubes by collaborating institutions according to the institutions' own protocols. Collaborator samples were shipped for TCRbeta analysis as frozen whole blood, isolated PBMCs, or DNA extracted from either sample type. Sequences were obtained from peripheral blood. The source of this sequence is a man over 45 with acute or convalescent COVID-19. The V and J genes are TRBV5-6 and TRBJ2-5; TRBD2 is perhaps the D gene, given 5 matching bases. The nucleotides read TGTGCCAGCAGCTTGGTAGCTGCTGGGAGAGAGACCCAGTACTTC. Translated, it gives CASSLVAAGRETQYF.